The clone carrying this T cell receptor beta chain is categorized as medium-sized. Generated by immunoSEQ multiplex PCR, the TCRdb table keeps only in-frame clones and is missing some. The data hold over 25,000 clones, with roughly 76% observed a single time. The germline V gene has CDR1 LNHDA and CDR2 SQIVND (reference sequence). V was shortened by 5 bases and J by 0 bases, with 8 bases between the two germline ends. There are 14 residues in the CDR3. The data originate from a study of OX40 agonist ivuxolimab in advanced cancers. V usage is TRBV19 and J usage is TRBJ2-1; D gene uncertain. The origin of this receptor is an adult with an advanced solid tumor such as melanoma, head and neck, liver or kidney cancer. This specimen consisted of CD4+ or CD8+ T cells sorted from blood, obtained in a trial of the OX40 agonist ivuxolimab. The CDR3 is CASSRASSYNEQFF. In nucleotides, the CDR3 is TGTGCCAGTAGTCGTGCTAGCTCCTACAATGAGCAGTTCTTC.